This TCR beta chain was recovered during a study of T cells in localized non-small cell lung cancer. Study-level findings and limits: In uninvolved adjacent lung, T cell clonality reached its highest value, exceeding tumor. Sequencing involved a lone tumor region, leaving heterogeneity possible. Higher blood T cell density went with longer overall survival. The appearance of a median roughly 53 of the top 100 tumor clones was seen in adjacent lung.

V lost 4 bases and J lost 0; bases outside the gene matches: 13. Germline V CDR1 and CDR2: LGHNA, YSLEER. The CDR3 runs to 20 residues. The repertoire was sequenced with immunoSEQ multiplex PCR; TCRdb's copy has only in-frame clones and lacks some. Here the sample spans around 29,000 clones, approximately 90% being singletons. Details on this clone: Its antigen is still unknown.

The gene calls are TRBV4-3 and TRBJ2-3, with 13 positions matching TRBD2. This specimen consisted of peripheral blood, obtained before any cancer treatment. This receptor was obtained from a female donor of 60 years or more with stage III squamous cell lung carcinoma. CDR3 nucleotide sequence: TGCGCCAGCAGCCCCGGAAGGACTAGCGGGGGACCTACTAGCACAGATACGCAGTATTTT. Amino acids: CASSPGRTSGGPTSTDTQYF.